These 21 T cell receptor beta chains originate from one sample sequenced in a study of cytomegalovirus exposure and HLA in healthy donors. The study ran its PCR with 60 Vbeta and 13 Jbeta primers. TCRdb keeps only in-frame clones here, not all; method: immunoSEQ multiplex PCR. The table includes about 170,000 clones, roughly 80% detected once. The sequenced sample consisted of PBMCs. These receptors all come from a young woman in good health and CMV-seronegative.

This clone is a singleton in its sample. The V gene is TRBV7-2, the J gene TRBJ1-1, with D unresolved. Deletions cut 6 bases from V and 3 bases from J, with 11 bases between. This CDR3 is 13 amino acids long. From germline, CDR1 is SGHTA and CDR2 FQGNSA. CDR3 sequence (DNA): TGTGCCAGCAGGGAGATCCGGGACACTGAAGCTTTCTTT. It is translated as CASREIRDTEAFF. The full variable domain, completed using reference TRBV7-2 and TRBJ1-1, is GAGVSQSPSNKVTEKGKDVELRCDPISGHTALYWYRQSLGQGLEFLIYFQGNSAPDKSGLPSDRFSAERTGGSVSTLTIQRTQQEDSAVYLCASREIRDTEAFFGQGTRLTVV.

The chain employs TRBV2 and TRBJ1-4; TRBD1 might be the D (5 bases). Germline V gene data show CDR1 as SNHLY and CDR2 as FYNNEI. The CDR3 has 13 amino acids. V gave up 9 bases and J gave up 0 bases, with 8 bases separating them. CDR3 region: CASRGATNEKLFF. Written as DNA, the CDR3 is TGTGCCAGTCGGGGGGCAACTAATGAAAAACTGTTTTTT.

The chain uses TRBV5-4 and TRBJ2-1, with 13 nucleotides matching TRBD2. The CDR3 contains 15 residues. Germline V gives CDR1 SGHNT, CDR2 YYREEE (reference sequence). V was clipped by 4 bases and J by 7 bases; unmatched bases: 5. The CDR3 DNA follows: TGTGCCAGCAGCGATCGGACTAGCGGGAGTAATGAGCAGTTCTTC. Its translation is CASSDRTSGSNEQFF.

The chain links TRBV11-2 to TRBJ2-3; 9 bases line up with TRBD2. The V gene end was trimmed by 1 base and the J gene end by 5 bases; junction bases not matched to a gene: 16. The CDR3 totals 19 residues. CDR1 is SGHAT and CDR2 is FQNNGV in the germline V gene. Here the CDR3 DNA reads TGTGCCAGCAGCTTAGGCCCTCGGGTGCTAGCGGGAAAGGGAGATACGCAGTATTTT. It translates to CASSLGPRVLAGKGDTQYF.

V usage is TRBV9 and J usage is TRBJ2-1; 10 bases are a match to TRBD2. The CDR3 contains 16 residues. V was clipped by 3 bases and J by 3 bases; unmatched bases: 6. Per germline, CDR1 SGDLS and CDR2 YYNGEE. The CDR3 region has the DNA TGTGCCAGCAGCGATTCGGGACTAGCGTACTACAATGAGCAGTTCTTC. It specifies CASSDSGLAYYNEQFF.

This clone was counted between two and nine times. The V gene is TRBV18, the J gene TRBJ1-1; D possibly corresponds to TRBD1 (5 bases). Germline lookup yields CDR1 KGHSH and CDR2 LQKENI. This CDR3 region has 13 residues. The V and J ends lost 4 bases and 8 bases respectively, with 14 bases between them. The CDR3 DNA sequence: TGTGCCAGCTCACGGGTGGAGGGGATGGAAGCTTTCTTT. Amino acids: CASSRVEGMEAFF.

This chain joins TRBV11-3 and TRBJ2-5; TRBD2 agrees at 7 bases. This CDR3 is 13 amino acids long. Germline V gives CDR1 SGHNT, CDR2 YENEEA. J lost 4 bases, V lost 6 bases, and 5 bases had no gene match. The CDR3 loop is CASSSGGGETQYF. CDR3 nucleotides: TGTGCCAGCAGTTCGGGAGGTGGAGAGACCCAGTACTTC.

The chain uses TRBV6-4 and TRBJ2-7; possibly TRBD1 for D (6 bases). This CDR3 is 15 amino acids long. From germline, CDR1 is MRHNA and CDR2 SNTAGT. Trimming pared 3 bases from V and 1 base from J, leaving 13 bases between. The CDR3 reads CASSEPGTNSYEQYF. CDR3 coding DNA: TGTGCCAGCAGTGAGCCCGGGACAAATTCCTACGAGCAGTACTTC.

This rearrangement joins TRBV7-9 to TRBJ1-1; no clear D. Germline values: CDR1 SEHNR, CDR2 FQNEAQ (reference sequence). CDR3 size: 11 residues. The ends were cut back, 5 bases at V and 6 bases at J, with 7 bases in the middle. DNA for the CDR3: TGTGCCAGCAGCACATACGCTGAAGCTTTCTTT. It translates to CASSTYAEAFF.

The chain uses TRBV6-1 and TRBJ2-7; a weak D match, TRBD2 (6 bases). This CDR3 comprises 15 residues. Trimming removed 3 bases from V and 3 bases from J, with 15 bases in between. Germline CDR1 reads MNHNS; CDR2 reads SASEGT. CDR3 in DNA: TGTGCCAGCAGTGACACTAGCTTGGGTAACTACGAGCAGTACTTC. It yields the protein CASSDTSLGNYEQYF.

CDR3 loop: CASSLLSGSGTEQFF. The CDR3 region has the DNA TGTGCCAGCAGCTTACTGTCTGGGAGTGGCACTGAGCAGTTCTTC. The J gene is TRBJ2-1, the V gene TRBV11-2; tentative D call: TRBD2 (5 bases). Germline CDR1 and CDR2: SGHAT and FQNNGV. Trimming pared 2 bases from V and 9 bases from J, leaving 17 bases between. This CDR3 has 15 amino acids.

This clone was counted only a few times. V gene TRBV6-1 combines with J gene TRBJ2-7; 7 positions match TRBD1. The V gene's germline CDR1 is MNHNS and CDR2 SASEGT. This CDR3 has 14 residues. The junction had 8 bases not matched to a gene; V was cut back by 7 bases and J by 2 bases. CDR3 amino acids: CASIGQDVTYEQYF. DNA of the CDR3: TGTGCCAGCATCGGACAGGACGTAACCTACGAGCAGTACTTC.

This rearrangement joins TRBV6-1 to TRBJ2-5; 10 nucleotides match TRBD1. The assigned J gene may be wrong: the sequence end matches TRBJ2-7 better. Germline lookup yields CDR1 MNHNS and CDR2 SASEGT. The CDR3 extends over 15 amino acids. DNA for the CDR3: TGTGCCAGCAGTGAAGGACAGGGGGCGGGATACGAGCAGTACTTC. Its translation is CASSEGQGAGYEQYF.

The chain carries TRBV28 and TRBJ1-1, with D unclear. The germline V gene has CDR1 MDHEN and CDR2 SYDVKM. Trimming left V 9 bases short and J 2 bases short, with 16 bases between. This CDR3 has 14 residues. CDR3 protein: CASKVGRKNTEAFF. CDR3 in DNA: TGTGCCAGTAAGGTGGGCAGAAAAAACACTGAAGCTTTCTTT.

The genes are TRBV6-1 and TRBJ2-7; TRBD1 is a possible D gene (6 bases). CDR1 and CDR2 (germline): MNHNS, SASEGT. This CDR3 has 13 amino acids. V was cut by 8 bases and J by 8 bases, with 19 bases left in between. As DNA, the CDR3 is TGTGCCAGCGGGGCAGGGGCCGCTATTAAGCAGTACTTC. Translating it yields CASGAGAAIKQYF.

This clone was counted only a few times. The chain uses TRBV19 and TRBJ2-4; D perhaps matches TRBD2 (5 bases). V lost 3 bases, J lost 5 bases, and 20 bases lay in between. Germline-derived CDR1 and CDR2 are LNHDA and SQIVND (reference sequence). This CDR3 is built from 17 residues. CDR3 coding DNA: TGTGCCAGTAGTATGAATAGGCTGAGGGATACAGAAAACATTCAGTACTTC. It specifies CASSMNRLRDTENIQYF.

The chain combines TRBV5-1 with TRBJ2-3, with D maybe TRBD1 (8 bases). CDR1 is SGHRS and CDR2 is YFSETQ in the germline V gene. Trimming pared 5 bases from V and 6 bases from J, leaving 19 bases between. The CDR3 totals 15 residues. The CDR3 DNA follows: TGCGCCAGCAGTGAGGGAGGGACAGGACGGGATACGCAGTATTTT. Protein product: CASSEGGTGRDTQYF.

This chain connects TRBV2 to TRBJ2-2, with 14 positions matching TRBD2. The germline CDR1 and CDR2 sequences are SNHLY and FYNNEI. Losses at the gene ends were 7 bases for V and 4 bases for J; bases not matched to a gene: 2. This CDR3 has 15 residues. The CDR3 bases are TGTGCCAGCACCGGACTAGCGGGAGGCACCGGGGAGCTGTTTTTT. Its translation is CASTGLAGGTGELFF.

As regards this clone: The same CDR3 also results from other DNA sequences found in this sample. V is TRBV28 and J is TRBJ2-7; tentatively, D is TRBD2 (5 bases). Trimming shortened V by 2 bases and J by 4 bases, and 6 bases separated the two germline ends. The germline V gene has CDR1 MDHEN and CDR2 SYDVKM. This CDR3 has 12 residues. DNA of the CDR3: TGTGCCAGCAGTTTAACGGGGTACGAGCAGTACTTC. It yields the protein CASSLTGYEQYF.

This chain joins TRBV28 and TRBJ1-5; TRBD1 matches at 9 bases. The V gene end was trimmed by 2 bases and the J gene end by 2 bases; junction bases not matched to a gene: 1. This CDR3 comprises 15 residues. Germline loops: CDR1 MDHEN, CDR2 SYDVKM. The CDR3 loop is CASSLRTGGNQPQHF. The CDR3 DNA reads TGTGCCAGCAGTTTAAGGACAGGGGGCAATCAGCCCCAGCATTTT.

The chain joins TRBV7-8 to TRBJ2-2; a weak D match, TRBD2 (6 bases). This CDR3 region has 15 residues. The germline CDR1 and CDR2 sequences are SGHVS and FQNEAQ. V dropped 6 bases and J dropped 0 bases, with 11 bases sitting between them. DNA for the CDR3: TGTGCCAGCAGACCGGGACTTGCGAACACCGGGGAGCTGTTTTTT. Translation gives CASRPGLANTGELFF.